This T cell receptor (beta chain) was profiled in a study of blood T cells in healthy people across ages. Study-wide results and caveats: Older age went with lower TCR beta diversity per million T cells, in a roughly linear way. Aged donors had fewer naive CD4+ cells and lower diversity than long-lived donors.

It was with a sample-barcoded 5' primer and a J-beta primer mix that a second PCR of roughly 7 to 12 cycles was run. Researchers report that a template-switch adaptor with 12 random nucleotides tagged each cDNA molecule. TCRdb reanalysed the 5' RACE reads using MiXCR and keeps one entry per CDR3 protein. Altogether about 680,000 distinct CDR3 sequences are present, 49% being singletons, with the ten largest covering around a third. Trimming took off 5 bases at V and 2 bases at J, with 13 bases between the two ends. The CDR3 contains 14 residues. Germline-derived CDR1 and CDR2 are SEHNR and FQNEAQ (reference sequence). Isolated PBMCs totaled at least 6.5 million in each sample. This clonotype was observed a handful of times. No antigen is known for it.

Sequenced: blood. The origin of this receptor is a woman aged 55-75 years in good health. The chain has TRBV7-9 and TRBJ2-7; maybe TRBD2 (5 bases). CDR3 nucleotides: TGTGCCAGCAGCGTGGAGGACGGAACCTACGAGCAGTACTTC. Translating it yields CASSVEDGTYEQYF.